Following are 20 T cell receptor beta chains from one sample sequenced in a study of regulatory dendritic cells for organ transplantation. The table came from immunoSEQ multiplex PCR; TCRdb's copy has only in-frame clones and leaves some out. Of about 38,000 clones listed, 90% to 95% are singletons. The sequenced sample consisted of naive CD8+ T cells from blood. The subset: CD45RA+ naive T cells. Receptors were obtained from a human donor in good health.

The chain employs TRBV6-5 and TRBJ2-1, with D perhaps matching TRBD1 or TRBD2 (6 bases each). Looked up from germline, CDR1 is MNHEY and CDR2 is SVGAGI. V shed 11 bases and J shed 8 bases, with 19 bases lying between them. The CDR3 length is 13 residues. CDR3 residues: CASRGGARYEQFF. Here the CDR3 DNA reads TGTGCCTCCAGGGGCGGGGCCCGGTATGAGCAGTTCTTC.

As concerns this clone: One end of the junction varies from germline; a read error may be responsible. The chain is built from TRBV6-5 and TRBJ1-3; no clear D gene. Germline V gene sequence: CDR1 MNHEY, CDR2 SVGAGI. CDR3 size: 8 residues. CDR3 residues: CASSPEGF. In nucleotides, the CDR3 is TGTGCCAGCAGTCCCGAGGGTTTT.

This rearrangement joins TRBV4-2 to TRBJ2-1, with 12 bases matching TRBD2. Germline CDR1 LGHNA, CDR2 YNFKEQ. Trimming cost V 4 bases and J 6 bases; bases outside gene matches: 4. The CDR3 loop spans 15 amino acids. For the CDR3, the DNA is TGTGCCAGCAGCCCCCTAGCGGGGGGGCCCAATGAGCAGTTCTTC. Its translation: CASSPLAGGPNEQFF.

The rearrangement joins TRBV20-1 to TRBJ2-3; no firm D call. Germline values: CDR1 DFQATT, CDR2 SNEGSKA (reference sequence). This CDR3 has 11 amino acids. Between the trimmed V and J ends, which lost 6 bases and 4 bases, there was a span of 8 bases. The CDR3 here is CSAPNPDTQYF. DNA of the CDR3: TGCAGTGCACCAAACCCAGATACGCAGTATTTT.

This chain links TRBV6-5 with TRBJ2-5; a weak D match, TRBD2 (5 bases). Germline V gives CDR1 MNHEY, CDR2 SVGAGI. Trimming cost V 6 bases and J 4 bases, with 15 bases left between them. The CDR3 spans 14 residues. The DNA for the CDR3 is TGTGCCAGCAGCCCGTTATCAGAGGGAGAGACCCAGTACTTC. Protein: CASSPLSEGETQYF.

The chain employs TRBV28 and TRBJ2-7, with D tentatively TRBD1 (6 bases). In germline, CDR1 is MDHEN, CDR2 SYDVKM. CDR3 length: 11 residues. Trimming left V 6 bases short and J 3 bases short, with 6 bases between. CDR3 nucleotide sequence: TGTGCCAGCAGACAGGGCTACGAGCAGTACTTC. Protein product: CASRQGYEQYF.

This clone was counted a few times. The gene calls are TRBV10-2 and TRBJ1-2; the D is unclear. There are 14 residues in the CDR3. The germline V gene encodes CDR1 WSHSY and CDR2 SAAADI. The ends were cut back, 8 bases at V and 0 bases at J, with 13 bases in the middle. Here the CDR3 reads CASHIADSNYGYTF. The CDR3 bases are TGCGCCAGCCATATCGCAGACTCTAACTATGGCTACACCTTC.

V usage is TRBV7-6 and J usage is TRBJ1-6; the match to TRBD1 covers 9 bases. V shed 5 bases, J shed 6 bases, and the junction held 2 bases outside the gene matches. The germline gives CDR1 SGHVS, CDR2 FNYEAQ. The CDR3 is 14 amino acids. This CDR3 is CASSQQGANSPLHF. The CDR3 DNA reads TGTGCCAGCAGCCAACAGGGGGCTAATTCACCCCTCCACTTT.

This clone occurred once. This rearrangement joins TRBV11-2 to TRBJ2-7, with 7 bases identical to TRBD1. V was clipped by 4 bases and J by 4 bases; unmatched bases: 13. This CDR3 region has 16 residues. Germline CDR1 is SGHAT and CDR2 is FQNNGV. The DNA of the CDR3 is TGTGCCAGCAGCTCCGCCCCCGACAGGGTCCAGTACGAGCAGTACTTC. Translating it yields CASSSAPDRVQYEQYF.

The V call is TRBV5-1, the J call TRBJ2-7, with TRBD1 matching 8 bases. This CDR3 is 14 amino acids long. The germline V gene has CDR1 SGHRS and CDR2 YFSETQ. Trimming took 5 bases from V and 2 from J; bases not matched to a gene: 6. Here the CDR3 reads CASRIGTGTYEQYF. CDR3 coding DNA: TGCGCCAGCAGGATCGGGACAGGTACCTACGAGCAGTACTTC.

The chain has TRBV4-1 and TRBJ2-4; tentatively, D is TRBD2 (7 bases). This CDR3 spans 15 amino acids. V lost 3 bases and J 13 bases, leaving 22 bases between the germline ends. Germline values: CDR1 MGHRA, CDR2 YSYEKL. CDR3 nucleotides: TGCGCCAGCAGCCAGAGGGGGGGTAGACCGGGAGAACAGTACTTC. Its translation: CASSQRGGRPGEQYF.

A single count supports this clone. A junction end diverges from the germline sequence, so it may reflect a read error. The chain carries TRBV2 and TRBJ2-7; tentative D call: TRBD1 (6 bases). The CDR3 has 10 amino acids. CDR1 and CDR2 from the germline V gene are SNHLY and FYNNEI. The DNA for the CDR3 is TGTGCCAGCAGGGACAGATGGGGAATATTC. This sequence encodes CASRDRWGIF.

The V call is TRBV7-9, the J call TRBJ2-2, with 7 bases matching TRBD1. This CDR3 comprises 15 residues. In germline, CDR1 is SEHNR, CDR2 FQNEAQ (reference sequence). V was clipped by 4 bases and J by 6 bases; unmatched bases: 8. The CDR3 coding sequence is TGTGCCAGCAGCTCACACCAGGGGGAAGCCGGGGAGCTGTTTTTT. Its translation: CASSSHQGEAGELFF. The whole variable domain, remainder taken from reference TRBV7-9 and TRBJ2-2, is DTGVSQNPRHKITKRGQNVTFRCDPISEHNRLYWYRQTLGQGPEFLTYFQNEAQLEKSRLLSDRFSAERPKGSFSTLEIQRTEQGDSAMYLCASSSHQGEAGELFFGEGSRLTVL.

This rearrangement joins TRBV6-5 to TRBJ1-1; D is undetermined. This CDR3 has 14 residues. V shed 7 bases and J shed 1 base, with 13 bases lying between them. In germline, CDR1 is MNHEY, CDR2 SVGAGI. CDR3 coding DNA: TGTGCCAGCAACCTGGGTTGGGGGAACACTGAAGCTTTCTTT. This codes for CASNLGWGNTEAFF.

The V and J genes are TRBV25-1 and TRBJ1-1, with a weak D call TRBD1 (5 bases). In germline, CDR1 is MGHDK, CDR2 SYGVNS. V was shortened by 2 bases and J by 8 bases, with 12 bases between the two germline ends. The CDR3 is 13 amino acids. The CDR3 DNA is TGTGCCAGCAGTGAACGGGAGGGGATGGAAGCTTTCTTT. Its protein product is CASSEREGMEAFF.

The chain recombines TRBV27 with TRBJ2-5; D not resolved. Per the germline V gene, CDR1 is MNHEY and CDR2 is SMNVEV (reference sequence). This CDR3 comprises 13 residues. V lost 2 bases and J 8 bases, leaving 12 bases between the germline ends. The CDR3 nucleotides are TGTGCCAGCAGTTTAGGGCAGGTCAATACCCAGTACTTC. It yields the protein CASSLGQVNTQYF.

The gene calls are TRBV4-1 and TRBJ1-2; the D gene is possibly TRBD1 (6 bases). V was cut by 4 bases and J by 1 base, with 13 bases left in between. The CDR3 spans 15 residues. The germline V gene has CDR1 MGHRA and CDR2 YSYEKL. For the CDR3, the DNA is TGCGCCAGCAGCCGAACAGGGACACTTAACTATGGCTACACCTTC. Protein sequence: CASSRTGTLNYGYTF.

The genes are TRBV28 and TRBJ1-5, with a possible D match to TRBD1 (6 bases). The V and J ends lost 3 bases and 3 bases respectively, with 21 bases between them. This CDR3 spans 18 amino acids. Germline V CDR1 and CDR2: MDHEN, SYDVKM. The CDR3 sequence: CASSLLRTLTGNNQPQHF. The CDR3 nucleotides read TGTGCCAGCAGTTTGCTTCGGACCTTGACAGGCAACAATCAGCCCCAGCATTTT.

The chain is built from TRBV7-9 and TRBJ2-1, with 7 bases lining up with TRBD1. Trimming at V came to 4 bases and at J to 2 bases, leaving 2 bases not matched to a gene. CDR3 size: 14 residues. Germline V gene sequence: CDR1 SEHNR, CDR2 FQNEAQ (reference sequence). The CDR3 loop is CASSSQGAYNEQFF. CDR3 nucleotides: TGTGCCAGCAGCTCCCAGGGGGCCTACAATGAGCAGTTCTTC.

This clone showed up just a few times. This chain uses TRBV25-1 with TRBJ1-4, with 7 bases aligning to TRBD1. The CDR3 consists of 16 residues. Germline values: CDR1 MGHDK, CDR2 SYGVNS. Trimming took 6 bases from V and 4 from J; bases not matched to a gene: 11. The CDR3 sequence: CASSLQGWGGNEKLFF. The DNA for the CDR3 is TGTGCCAGCAGCCTACAGGGGTGGGGAGGTAATGAAAAACTGTTTTTT.